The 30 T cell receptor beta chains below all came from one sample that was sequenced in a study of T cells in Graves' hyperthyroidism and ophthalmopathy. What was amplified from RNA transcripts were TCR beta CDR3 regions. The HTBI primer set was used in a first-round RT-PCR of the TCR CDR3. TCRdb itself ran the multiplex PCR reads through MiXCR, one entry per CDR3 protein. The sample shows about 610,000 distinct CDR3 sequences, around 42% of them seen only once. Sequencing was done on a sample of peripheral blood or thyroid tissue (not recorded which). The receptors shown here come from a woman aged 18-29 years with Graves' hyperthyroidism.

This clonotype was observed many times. CDR3 in amino acids: CASSRTGGAEQYF. In DNA form, the CDR3 reads TGTGCCAGCAGTCGGACAGGGGGCGCCGAGCAGTACTTC. The chain joins TRBV6-5 to TRBJ2-7, with 11 bases fitting TRBD1. V lost 5 bases to trimming and J lost 6 bases; unmatched junction nucleotides: 3. CDR3 length equals 13 residues. CDR1 is MNHEY and CDR2 is SVGAGI in the germline V gene.

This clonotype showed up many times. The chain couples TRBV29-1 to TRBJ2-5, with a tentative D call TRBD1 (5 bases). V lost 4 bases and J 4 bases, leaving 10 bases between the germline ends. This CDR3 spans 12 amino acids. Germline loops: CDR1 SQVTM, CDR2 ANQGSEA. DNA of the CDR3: TGCAGCGTTGCGAGACAGAGAGAGACCCAGTACTTC. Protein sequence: CSVARQRETQYF.

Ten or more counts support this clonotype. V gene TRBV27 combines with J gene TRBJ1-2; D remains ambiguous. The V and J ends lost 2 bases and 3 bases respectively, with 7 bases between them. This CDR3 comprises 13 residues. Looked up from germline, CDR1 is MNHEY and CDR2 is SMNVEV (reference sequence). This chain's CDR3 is CASSLGVDYGYTF. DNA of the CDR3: TGTGCCAGCAGTTTAGGGGTCGACTATGGCTACACCTTC.

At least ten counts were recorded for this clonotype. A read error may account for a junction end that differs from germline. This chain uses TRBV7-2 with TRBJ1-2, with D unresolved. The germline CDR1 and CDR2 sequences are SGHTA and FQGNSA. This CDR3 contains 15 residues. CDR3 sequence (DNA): TGTGCCAACAGCTTAGACACGCGTGCTAACTATGGCTACACCTTC. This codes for CANSLDTRANYGYTF.

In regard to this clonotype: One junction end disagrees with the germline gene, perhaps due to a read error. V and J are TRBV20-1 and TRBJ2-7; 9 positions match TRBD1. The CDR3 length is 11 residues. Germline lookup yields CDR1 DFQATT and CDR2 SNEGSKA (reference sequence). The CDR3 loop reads CSPLGTGITDF. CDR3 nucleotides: TGCAGCCCACTCGGGACAGGGATCACGGACTTC.

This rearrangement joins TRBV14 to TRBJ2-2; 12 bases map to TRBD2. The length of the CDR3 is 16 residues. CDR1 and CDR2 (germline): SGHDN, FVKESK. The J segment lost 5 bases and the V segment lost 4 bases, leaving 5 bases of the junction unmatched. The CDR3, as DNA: TGTGCCAGCAGCCCGACTAGCGGGAGAATTACCGGGGAGCTGTTTTTT. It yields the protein CASSPTSGRITGELFF.

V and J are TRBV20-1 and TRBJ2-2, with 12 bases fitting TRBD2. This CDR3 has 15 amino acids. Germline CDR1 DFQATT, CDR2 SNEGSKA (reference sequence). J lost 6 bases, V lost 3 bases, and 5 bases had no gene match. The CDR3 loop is CSARTSGSYAGELFF. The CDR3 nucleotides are TGCAGTGCTAGGACTAGCGGGAGTTACGCCGGGGAGCTGTTTTTT.

CDR3: CASLRLAGGSTDTQYF. CDR3 nucleotides: TGTGCCAGCCTTCGACTAGCGGGAGGGAGCACAGATACGCAGTATTTT. The chain links TRBV24-1 to TRBJ2-3; 14 positions agree with TRBD2. CDR1 KGHDR and CDR2 SFDVKD come from the germline V gene. V lost 11 bases, J lost 0 bases, and 6 bases stayed unmatched. This CDR3 spans 16 amino acids.

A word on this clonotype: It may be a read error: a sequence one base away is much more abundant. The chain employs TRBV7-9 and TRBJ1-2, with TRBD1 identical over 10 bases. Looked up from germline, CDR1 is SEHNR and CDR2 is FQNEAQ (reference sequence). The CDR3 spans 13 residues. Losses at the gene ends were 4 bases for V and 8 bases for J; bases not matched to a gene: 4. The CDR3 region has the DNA TGTGCCAGCAGCTCGGGACAGGGGTCGGGCTACACCTTC. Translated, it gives CASSSGQGSGYTF.

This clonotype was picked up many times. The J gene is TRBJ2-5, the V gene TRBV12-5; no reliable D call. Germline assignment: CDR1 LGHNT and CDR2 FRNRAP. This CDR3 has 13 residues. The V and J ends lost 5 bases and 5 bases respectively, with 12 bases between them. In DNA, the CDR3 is TGTGCTAGTGGTCCCCTTGATGGGGAGACCCAGTACTTC. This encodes CASGPLDGETQYF.

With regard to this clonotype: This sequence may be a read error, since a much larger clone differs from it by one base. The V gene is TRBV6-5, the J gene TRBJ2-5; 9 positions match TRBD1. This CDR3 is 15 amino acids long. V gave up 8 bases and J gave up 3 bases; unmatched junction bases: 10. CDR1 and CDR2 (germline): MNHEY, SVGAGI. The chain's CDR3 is CASGSPGQGKETQYF. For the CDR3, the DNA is TGTGCCAGCGGTTCGCCGGGACAGGGAAAAGAGACCCAGTACTTC.

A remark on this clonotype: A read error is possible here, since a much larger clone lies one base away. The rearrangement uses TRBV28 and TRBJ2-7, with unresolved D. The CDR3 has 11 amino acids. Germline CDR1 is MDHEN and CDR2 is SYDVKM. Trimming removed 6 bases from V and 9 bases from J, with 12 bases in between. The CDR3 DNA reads TGTGCCAGCAGAGACCGCACGGGGCAGTACTTC. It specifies CASRDRTGQYF.

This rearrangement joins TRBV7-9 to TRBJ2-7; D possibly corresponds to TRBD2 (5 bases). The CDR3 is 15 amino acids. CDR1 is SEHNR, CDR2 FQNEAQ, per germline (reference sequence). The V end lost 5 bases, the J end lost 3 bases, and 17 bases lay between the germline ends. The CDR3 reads CASSVSSGAHYEQYF. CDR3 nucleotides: TGTGCCAGCAGCGTTTCGAGCGGAGCCCACTACGAGCAGTACTTC.

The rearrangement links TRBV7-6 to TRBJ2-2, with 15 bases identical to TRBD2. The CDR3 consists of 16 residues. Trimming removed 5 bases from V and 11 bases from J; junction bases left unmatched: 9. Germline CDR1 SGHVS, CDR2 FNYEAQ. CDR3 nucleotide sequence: TGTGCCAGCAGCCCAAGGACTAGCGGGAGGGAGGGCGAGCTGTTTTTT. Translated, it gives CASSPRTSGREGELFF.

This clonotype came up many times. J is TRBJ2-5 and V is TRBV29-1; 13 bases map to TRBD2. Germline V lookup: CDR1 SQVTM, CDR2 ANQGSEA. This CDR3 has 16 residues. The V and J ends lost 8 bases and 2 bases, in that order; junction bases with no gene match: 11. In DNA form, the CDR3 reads TGCAGCACTCAACCCAGGACTAGCGGGGGTCAAGAGACCCAGTACTTC. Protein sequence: CSTQPRTSGGQETQYF. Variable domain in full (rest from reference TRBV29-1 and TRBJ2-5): SAVISQKPSRDICQRGTSLTIQCQVDSQVTMMFWYRQQPGQSLTLIATANQGSEATYESGFVIDKFPISRPNLTFSTLTVSNMSPEDSSIYLCSTQPRTSGGQETQYFGPGTRLLVL.

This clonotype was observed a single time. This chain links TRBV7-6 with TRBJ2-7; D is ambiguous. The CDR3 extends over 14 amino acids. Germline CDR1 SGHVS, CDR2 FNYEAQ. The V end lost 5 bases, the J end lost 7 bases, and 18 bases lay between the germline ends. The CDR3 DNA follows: TGTGCCAGCAGCCCCTGGGTCCTCCAGAATGAGCAGTACTTC. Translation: CASSPWVLQNEQYF.

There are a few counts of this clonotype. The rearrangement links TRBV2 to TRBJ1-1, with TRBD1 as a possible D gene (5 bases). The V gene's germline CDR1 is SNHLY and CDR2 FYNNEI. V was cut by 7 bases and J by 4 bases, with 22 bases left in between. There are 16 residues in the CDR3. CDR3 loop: CASTRGEALGGTEAFF. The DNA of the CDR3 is TGTGCCAGCACTCGTGGGGAGGCTTTGGGGGGCACTGAAGCTTTCTTT.

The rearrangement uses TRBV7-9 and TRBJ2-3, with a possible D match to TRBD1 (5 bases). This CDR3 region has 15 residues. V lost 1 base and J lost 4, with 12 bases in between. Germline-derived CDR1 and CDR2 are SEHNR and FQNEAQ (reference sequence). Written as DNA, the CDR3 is TGTGCCAGCAGCTTAGACAGTCAGGGCGCAGATACGCAGTATTTT. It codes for CASSLDSQGADTQYF.

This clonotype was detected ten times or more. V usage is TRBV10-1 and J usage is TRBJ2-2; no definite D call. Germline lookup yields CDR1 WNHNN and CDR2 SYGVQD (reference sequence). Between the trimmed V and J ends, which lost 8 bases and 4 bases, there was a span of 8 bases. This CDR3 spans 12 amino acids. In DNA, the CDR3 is TGCGCCAGCCAAGGCGGCACCGGGGAGCTGTTTTTT. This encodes CASQGGTGELFF.

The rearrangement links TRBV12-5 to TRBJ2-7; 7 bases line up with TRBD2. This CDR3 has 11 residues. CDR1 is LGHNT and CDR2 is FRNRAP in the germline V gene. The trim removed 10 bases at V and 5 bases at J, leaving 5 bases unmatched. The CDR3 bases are TGTGCTAAGGGAGGGCACGACGAGCAGTACTTC. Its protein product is CAKGGHDEQYF.

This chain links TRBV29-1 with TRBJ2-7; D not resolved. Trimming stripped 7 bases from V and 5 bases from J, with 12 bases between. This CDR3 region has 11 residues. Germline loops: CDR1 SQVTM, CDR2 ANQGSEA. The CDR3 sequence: CSGLLSHEQYF. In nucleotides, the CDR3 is TGCAGCGGCTTACTGTCCCACGAGCAGTACTTC.

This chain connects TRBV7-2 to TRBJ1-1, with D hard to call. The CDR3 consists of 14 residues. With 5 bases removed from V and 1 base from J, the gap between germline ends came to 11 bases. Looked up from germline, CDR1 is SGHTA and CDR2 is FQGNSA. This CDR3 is CASSKRHANTEAFF. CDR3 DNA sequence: TGTGCCAGCAGCAAGAGACACGCGAACACTGAAGCTTTCTTT. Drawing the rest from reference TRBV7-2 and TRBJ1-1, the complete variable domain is GAGVSQSPSNKVTEKGKDVELRCDPISGHTALYWYRQSLGQGLEFLIYFQGNSAPDKSGLPSDRFSAERTGGSVSTLTIQRTQQEDSAVYLCASSKRHANTEAFFGQGTRLTVV.

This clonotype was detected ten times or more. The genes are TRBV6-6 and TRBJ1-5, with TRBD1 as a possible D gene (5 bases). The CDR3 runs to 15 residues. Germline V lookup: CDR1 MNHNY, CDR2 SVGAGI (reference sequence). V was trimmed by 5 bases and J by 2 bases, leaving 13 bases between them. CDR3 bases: TGTGCCAGCAGTATTACATGGGACGGCAATCAGCCCCAGCATTTT. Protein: CASSITWDGNQPQHF.

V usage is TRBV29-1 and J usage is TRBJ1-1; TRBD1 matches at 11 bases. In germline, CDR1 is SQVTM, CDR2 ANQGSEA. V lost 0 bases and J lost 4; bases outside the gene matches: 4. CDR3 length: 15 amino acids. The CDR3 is CSVEEVGQGGTEAFF. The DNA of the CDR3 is TGCAGCGTTGAAGAGGTGGGACAGGGGGGCACTGAAGCTTTCTTT.

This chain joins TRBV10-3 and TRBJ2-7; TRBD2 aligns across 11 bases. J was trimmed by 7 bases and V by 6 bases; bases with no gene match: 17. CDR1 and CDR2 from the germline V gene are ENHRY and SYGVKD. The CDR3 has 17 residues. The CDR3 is CAISRLAGKELGNEQYF. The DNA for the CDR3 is TGTGCCATCAGCCGACTAGCGGGAAAAGAATTGGGGAATGAGCAGTACTTC.

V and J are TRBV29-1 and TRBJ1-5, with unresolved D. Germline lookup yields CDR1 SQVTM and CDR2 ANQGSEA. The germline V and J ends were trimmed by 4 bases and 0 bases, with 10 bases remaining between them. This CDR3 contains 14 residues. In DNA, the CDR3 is TGCAGCGTTGGGTTAGGAAATAGCAATCAGCCCCAGCATTTT. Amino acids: CSVGLGNSNQPQHF. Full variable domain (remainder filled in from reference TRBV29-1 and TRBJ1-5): SAVISQKPSRDICQRGTSLTIQCQVDSQVTMMFWYRQQPGQSLTLIATANQGSEATYESGFVIDKFPISRPNLTFSTLTVSNMSPEDSSIYLCSVGLGNSNQPQHFGDGTRLSIL.

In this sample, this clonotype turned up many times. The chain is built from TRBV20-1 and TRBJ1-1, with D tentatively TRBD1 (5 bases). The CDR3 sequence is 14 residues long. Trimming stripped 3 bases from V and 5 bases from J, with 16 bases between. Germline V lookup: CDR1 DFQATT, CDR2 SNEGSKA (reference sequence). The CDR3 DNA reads TGCAGTGCTAGCTCAAATTGGCAGGGTACTGAAGCTTTCTTT. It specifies CSASSNWQGTEAFF.

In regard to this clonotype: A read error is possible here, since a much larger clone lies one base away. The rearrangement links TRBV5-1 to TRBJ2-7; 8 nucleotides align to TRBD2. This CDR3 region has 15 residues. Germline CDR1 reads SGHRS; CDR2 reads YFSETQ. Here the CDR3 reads CASSLVSGKSYQQYF. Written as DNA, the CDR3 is TGCGCCAGCAGCTTGGTTAGCGGGAAGTCCTACCAGCAGTACTTC.

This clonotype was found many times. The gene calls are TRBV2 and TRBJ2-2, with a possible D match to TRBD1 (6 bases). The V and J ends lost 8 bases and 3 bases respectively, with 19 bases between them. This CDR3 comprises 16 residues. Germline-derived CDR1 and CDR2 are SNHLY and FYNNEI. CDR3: CASSFWPGADTGELFF. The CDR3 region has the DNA TGTGCCAGCTCGTTCTGGCCAGGGGCGGACACCGGGGAGCTGTTTTTT.

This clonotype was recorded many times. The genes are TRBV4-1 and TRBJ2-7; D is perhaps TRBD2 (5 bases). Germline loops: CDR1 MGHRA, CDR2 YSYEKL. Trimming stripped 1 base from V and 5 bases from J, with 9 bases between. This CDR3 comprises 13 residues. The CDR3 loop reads CASSQVFGDEQYF. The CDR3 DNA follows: TGCGCCAGCAGCCAAGTTTTCGGGGACGAGCAGTACTTC.